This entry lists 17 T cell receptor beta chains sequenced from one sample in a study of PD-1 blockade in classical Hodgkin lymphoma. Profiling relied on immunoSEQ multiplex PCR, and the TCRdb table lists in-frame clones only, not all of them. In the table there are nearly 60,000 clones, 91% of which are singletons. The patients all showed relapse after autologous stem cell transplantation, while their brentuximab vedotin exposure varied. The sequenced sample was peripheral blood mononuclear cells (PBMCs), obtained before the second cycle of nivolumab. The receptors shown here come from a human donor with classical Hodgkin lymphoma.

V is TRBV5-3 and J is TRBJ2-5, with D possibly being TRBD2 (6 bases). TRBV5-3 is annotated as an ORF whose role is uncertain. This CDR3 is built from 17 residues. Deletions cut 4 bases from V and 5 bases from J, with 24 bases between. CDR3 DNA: TGTGCCAGAAGCCCAAACCTCGGCGGGGTGGAGGGGGAGACCCAGTACTTC. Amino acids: CARSPNLGGVEGETQYF.

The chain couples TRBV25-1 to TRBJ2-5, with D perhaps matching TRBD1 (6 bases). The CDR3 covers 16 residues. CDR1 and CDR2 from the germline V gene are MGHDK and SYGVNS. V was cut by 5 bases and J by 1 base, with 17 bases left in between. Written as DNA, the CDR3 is TGTGCCAGCAGTCCACATCACGGGACATCCCAAGAGACCCAGTACTTC. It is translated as CASSPHHGTSQETQYF.

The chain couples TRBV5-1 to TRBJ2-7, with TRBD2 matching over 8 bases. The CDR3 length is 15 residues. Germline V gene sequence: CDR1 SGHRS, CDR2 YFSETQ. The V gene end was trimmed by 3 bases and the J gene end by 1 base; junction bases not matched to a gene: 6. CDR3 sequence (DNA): TGCGCCAGCAGCTATCGGGGGGGTGTTTCCTACGAGCAGTACTTC. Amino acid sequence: CASSYRGGVSYEQYF.

CDR3 protein: CASSQSTGIYEQYF. CDR3 DNA sequence: TGTGCCAGCAGCCAGAGTACAGGGATCTACGAGCAGTACTTC. The chain couples TRBV7-8 to TRBJ2-7; the D gene is possibly TRBD1 (6 bases). In germline, CDR1 is SGHVS, CDR2 FQNEAQ. There are 14 residues in the CDR3. The V and J ends lost 5 bases and 3 bases respectively, with 14 bases between them.

The CDR3 bases are TGTGCCAGCAGTGAAGCTAGCGGGGCTTTCTACGAGCAGTACTTC. It codes for CASSEASGAFYEQYF. The chain joins TRBV2 to TRBJ2-7; 8 nucleotides match TRBD2. Germline assignment: CDR1 SNHLY and CDR2 FYNNEI. The trim removed 0 bases at V and 3 bases at J, leaving 4 bases unmatched. The CDR3 has 15 amino acids.

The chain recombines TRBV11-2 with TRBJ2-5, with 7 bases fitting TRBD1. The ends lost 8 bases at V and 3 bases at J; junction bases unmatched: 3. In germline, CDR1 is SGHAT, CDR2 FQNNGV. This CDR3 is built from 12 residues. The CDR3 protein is CASRQGEETQYF. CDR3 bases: TGTGCCAGCCGACAGGGAGAAGAGACCCAGTACTTC.

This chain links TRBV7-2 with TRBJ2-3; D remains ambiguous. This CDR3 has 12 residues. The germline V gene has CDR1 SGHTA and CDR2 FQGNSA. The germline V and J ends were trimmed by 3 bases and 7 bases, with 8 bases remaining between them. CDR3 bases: TGTGCCAGCAGCTTTGGGGTCCATACGCAGTATTTT. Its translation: CASSFGVHTQYF.

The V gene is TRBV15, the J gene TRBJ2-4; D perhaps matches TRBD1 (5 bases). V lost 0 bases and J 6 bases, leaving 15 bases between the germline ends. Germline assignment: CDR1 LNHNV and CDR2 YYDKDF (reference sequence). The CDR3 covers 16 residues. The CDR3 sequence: CATSREQPGRGNIQYF. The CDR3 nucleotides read TGTGCCACCAGCAGAGAACAGCCAGGAAGGGGAAACATTCAGTACTTC.

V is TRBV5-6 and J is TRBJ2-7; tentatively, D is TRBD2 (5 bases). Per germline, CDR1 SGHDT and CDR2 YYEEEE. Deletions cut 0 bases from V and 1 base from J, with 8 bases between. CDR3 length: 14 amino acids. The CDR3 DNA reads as TGTGCCAGCAGCTTGGCTGGAGGTTCCTACGAGCAGTACTTC. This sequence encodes CASSLAGGSYEQYF.

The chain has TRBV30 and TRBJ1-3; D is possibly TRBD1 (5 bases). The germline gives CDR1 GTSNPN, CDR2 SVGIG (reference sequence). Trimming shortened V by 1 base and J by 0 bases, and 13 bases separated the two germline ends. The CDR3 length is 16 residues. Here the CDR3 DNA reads TGTGCCTGGAGTGGGGGCAGGGCGAGCTCTGGAAACACCATATATTTT. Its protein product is CAWSGGRASSGNTIYF.

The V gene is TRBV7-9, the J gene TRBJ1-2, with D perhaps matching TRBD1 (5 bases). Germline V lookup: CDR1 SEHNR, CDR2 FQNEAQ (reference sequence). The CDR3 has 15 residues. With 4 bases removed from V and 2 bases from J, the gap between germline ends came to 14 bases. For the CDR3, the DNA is TGTGCCAGCAGCTCGCCCTGGGGGGGGAACTATGGCTACACCTTC. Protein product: CASSSPWGGNYGYTF.

Here the CDR3 DNA reads TGTGCCAGCACATGGGACACGGCAGGATACTATGGCTACACCTTC. Its translation is CASTWDTAGYYGYTF. This chain uses TRBV27 with TRBJ1-2; weak D call: TRBD1 (6 bases). Per the germline V gene, CDR1 is MNHEY and CDR2 is SMNVEV (reference sequence). V shed 7 bases and J shed 3 bases, with 18 bases lying between them. This CDR3 is built from 15 residues.

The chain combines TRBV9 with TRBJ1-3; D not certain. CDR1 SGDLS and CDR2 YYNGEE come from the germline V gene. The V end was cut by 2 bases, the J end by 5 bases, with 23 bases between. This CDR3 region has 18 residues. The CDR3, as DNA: TGTGCCAGCAGCGTTGCAACCGGCCCGGGCCAGGCCCGAAACACCATATATTTT. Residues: CASSVATGPGQARNTIYF. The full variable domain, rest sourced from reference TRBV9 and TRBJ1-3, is DSGVTQTPKHLITATGQRVTLRCSPRSGDLSVYWYQQSLDQGLQFLIQYYNGEERAKGNILERFSAQQFPDLHSELNLSSLELGDSALYFCASSVATGPGQARNTIYFGEGSWLTVV.

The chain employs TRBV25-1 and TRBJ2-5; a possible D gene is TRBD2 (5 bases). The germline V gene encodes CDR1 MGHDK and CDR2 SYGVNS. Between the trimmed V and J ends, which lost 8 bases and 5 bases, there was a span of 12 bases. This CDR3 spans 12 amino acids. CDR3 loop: CASRKGGETQYF. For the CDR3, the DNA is TGTGCCAGCCGGAAGGGCGGGGAGACCCAGTACTTC.

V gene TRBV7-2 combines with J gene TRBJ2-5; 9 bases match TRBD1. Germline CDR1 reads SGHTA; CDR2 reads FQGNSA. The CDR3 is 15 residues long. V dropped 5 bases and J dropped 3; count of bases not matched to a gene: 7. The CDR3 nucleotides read TGTGCCAGCAGCCAACAGACAGGGGGGGAAGAGACCCAGTACTTC. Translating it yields CASSQQTGGEETQYF.

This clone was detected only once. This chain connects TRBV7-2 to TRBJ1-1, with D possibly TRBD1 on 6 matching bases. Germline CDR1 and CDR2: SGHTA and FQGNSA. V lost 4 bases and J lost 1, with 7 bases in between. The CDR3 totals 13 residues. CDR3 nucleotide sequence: TGTGCCAGCAGCTCACAGGGGAACACTGAAGCTTTCTTT. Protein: CASSSQGNTEAFF.

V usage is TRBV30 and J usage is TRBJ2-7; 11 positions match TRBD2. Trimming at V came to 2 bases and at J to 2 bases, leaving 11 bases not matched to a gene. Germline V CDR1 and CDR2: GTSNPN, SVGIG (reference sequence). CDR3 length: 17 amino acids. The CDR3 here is CAWSPTRTSGRAYEQYF. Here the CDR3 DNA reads TGTGCCTGGAGTCCAACTCGAACTAGCGGGAGAGCCTACGAGCAGTACTTC.